This section outlines one TCR beta chain sequence together with its context. Its antigen is as yet unknown. Looked up from germline, CDR1 is SGHRS and CDR2 is YFSETQ. The V end was cut by 0 bases, the J end by 6 bases, with 7 bases between. The CDR3 spans 14 residues. These data are taken from a study of cytotoxic CD8 clonotypes in ibrutinib-treated CLL. Notes on the study in general: Upon ibrutinib response clonality rose, and upon progression it fell back toward baseline.

Method: immunoSEQ multiplex PCR; TCRdb's copy keeps in-frame clones and lacks some. The sample lists some 200,000 clones, about four fifths seen once, with approximately 10% in the top ten. The chain carries TRBV5-1 and TRBJ1-6; the D is unclear. The material was PBMCs, obtained after 12 months of ibrutinib treatment. This clonotype was obtained from a human donor with chronic lymphocytic leukemia. CDR3 DNA: TGCGCCAGCAGCTTGGATGGGCTTAATTCACCCCTCCACTTT. It codes for CASSLDGLNSPLHF.